This T cell receptor (beta chain) was identified in a study of shared T cell receptors in the human thymus. Profiled with immunoSEQ multiplex PCR; TCRdb holds only in-frame clones, not every one. The sample contains some 720,000 clones, 88% of which appear only once. The V and J ends lost 8 bases and 3 bases respectively, with 23 bases between them. The CDR3 consists of 15 residues. Looked up from germline, CDR1 is SQVTM and CDR2 is ANQGSEA. A further study also used this sample, focusing on human thymus T cells.

Specimen: thymocytes. The chain recombines TRBV29-1 with TRBJ2-7, with D tentatively TRBD2 (7 bases). This sequence was found in a boy under two years old with a congenital heart defect. The CDR3 reads CSTPLVGGGLYEQYF. For the CDR3, the DNA is TGCAGCACCCCCCTTGTGGGCGGGGGCCTCTACGAGCAGTACTTC.